This TCR beta chain stems from a study of radiation and T cells in renal cell carcinoma. Study results and caveats: From baseline, blood top tumor clonotypes peaked at 2 weeks post-radiation.

Assay: immunoSEQ multiplex PCR; the TCRdb copy retains only in-frame clones and omits some. The sample has about 140,000 clones; over 80% are singletons. Germline V gives CDR1 SNHLY, CDR2 FYNNEI. V was shortened by 4 bases and J by 3 bases, with 12 bases between the two germline ends. This CDR3 comprises 15 residues. Regarding this clone: Its antigen remains unidentified.

The time point: baseline pretreatment blood. Indicated treatment: 15 Gy SBRT to primary tumor, nephrectomy 4 weeks later. The source is a woman in her 50s with renal cell carcinoma. This specimen was blood, taken from a patient whose treatment included radiotherapy and nephrectomy. V is TRBV2 and J is TRBJ2-2; maybe TRBD2 (5 bases). CDR3 DNA sequence: TGTGCCAGCAGTGTTCGCCGGGGTGACACCGGGGAGCTGTTTTTT. This codes for CASSVRRGDTGELFF. The variable domain in full, with the rest retrieved from reference TRBV2 and TRBJ2-2, is EPEVTQTPSHQVTQMGQEVILRCVPISNHLYFYWYRQILGQKVEFLVSFYNNEISEKSEIFDDQFSVERPDGSNFTLKIRSTKLEDSAMYFCASSVRRGDTGELFFGEGSRLTVL.